Below, 29 T cell receptor beta chains from the same sample are listed, as sequenced in a study of monozygotic twins with cystic fibrosis. This table comes from immunoSEQ multiplex PCR, and its TCRdb copy is limited to in-frame clones, with some not included. The sample includes about 10,000 clones, roughly 96% of them seen just once. The specimen sequenced was blood. The receptor set was obtained from a boy aged 5-17 years with cystic fibrosis.

The V and J genes are TRBV4-2 and TRBJ1-2, with D unclear. Trimming removed 1 base at V and 6 bases at J, with 3 bases between. Looked up from germline, CDR1 is LGHNA and CDR2 is YNFKEQ. The length of the CDR3 is 11 residues. This CDR3 reads CASSQADGYTF. CDR3 DNA sequence: TGTGCCAGCAGCCAAGCCGATGGCTACACCTTC.

This rearrangement joins TRBV19 to TRBJ1-1; TRBD1 is a possible D gene (6 bases). The CDR3 is 15 residues long. Germline loops: CDR1 LNHDA, CDR2 SQIVND (reference sequence). The V end lost 3 bases, the J end lost 4 bases, and 15 bases lay between the germline ends. CDR3 DNA sequence: TGTGCCAGTAGTATGTTGGGGGGGCGAGGCACTGAAGCTTTCTTT. This encodes CASSMLGGRGTEAFF.

As DNA, the CDR3 is TGTGCCAGCAGCGGACAGTATAGCAATCAGCCCCAGCATTTT. It is translated as CASSGQYSNQPQHF. This rearrangement joins TRBV6-5 to TRBJ1-5; the D gene is possibly TRBD1 (6 bases). V lost 6 bases, J lost 0 bases, and 9 bases lay in between. Germline V lookup: CDR1 MNHEY, CDR2 SVGAGI. This CDR3 comprises 14 residues.

The chain employs TRBV6-6 and TRBJ1-3; no clear D gene. Germline values: CDR1 MNHNY, CDR2 SVGAGI (reference sequence). V was cut by 7 bases and J by 7 bases, with 17 bases left in between. CDR3 length: 14 residues. The CDR3: CASTDTYLGNTIYF. CDR3 DNA sequence: TGTGCCAGCACCGACACCTACTTGGGGAACACCATATATTTT.

This clone was seen once. The chain is built from TRBV2 and TRBJ2-1; 12 bases are a match to TRBD1. The CDR3 length is 15 residues. Germline V gene lookup returns CDR1 SNHLY and CDR2 FYNNEI. Germline trimming cut 7 bases from V and 8 bases from J; bases unmatched to any gene: 9. CDR3 in DNA: TGTGCCAGCATCTTAGGGACAGGGGGCCAAGATGAGCAGTTCTTC. Protein sequence: CASILGTGGQDEQFF.

The chain employs TRBV2 and TRBJ1-5, with D uncertain. Trimming cost V 3 bases and J 1 base, with 10 bases left between them. The germline gives CDR1 SNHLY, CDR2 FYNNEI. There are 15 residues in the CDR3. The CDR3 reads CASSDNSVSNQPQHF. In nucleotides, the CDR3 is TGTGCCAGCAGTGATAACAGTGTAAGCAATCAGCCCCAGCATTTT.

V and J are TRBV7-2 and TRBJ2-5; D is perhaps TRBD2 (5 bases). The CDR3 covers 15 residues. CDR1 SGHTA and CDR2 FQGNSA come from the germline V gene. V dropped 5 bases and J dropped 5 bases, with 18 bases sitting between them. In DNA, the CDR3 is TGTGCCAGCAGCCGACCGCCGGGGTCTGGGGAGACCCAGTACTTC. Translating gives CASSRPPGSGETQYF.

CDR3 DNA: TGTGCCAGTAGTATAGGACAGAGGGAATCACCCCTCCACTTT. Its protein product is CASSIGQRESPLHF. The chain uses TRBV19 and TRBJ1-6; D is possibly TRBD1 (5 bases). CDR1 and CDR2 (germline): LNHDA, SQIVND (reference sequence). The CDR3 length is 14 residues. Between the trimmed V and J ends, which lost 1 base and 10 bases, there was a span of 11 bases.

The chain couples TRBV25-1 to TRBJ2-5, with no clear D. The germline V gene has CDR1 MGHDK and CDR2 SYGVNS. Trimming cost V 2 bases and J 1 base, with 5 bases left between them. The CDR3 loop spans 13 amino acids. In nucleotides, the CDR3 is TGTGCCAGCAGTGAAACTCCCCAAGAGACCCAGTACTTC. This sequence encodes CASSETPQETQYF.

This chain's CDR3 is CASSFYSGGAAEQYF. CDR3 coding DNA: TGCGCCAGCAGCTTTTATAGCGGGGGGGCTGCTGAGCAGTACTTC. The chain combines TRBV5-1 with TRBJ2-7, with TRBD2 matching over 11 bases. CDR1 SGHRS and CDR2 YFSETQ come from the germline V gene. V gave up 2 bases and J gave up 7 bases; unmatched junction bases: 8. The CDR3 is 15 amino acids. Filled out from reference TRBV5-1 and TRBJ2-7, the complete variable domain reads KAGVTQTPRYLIKTRGQQVTLSCSPISGHRSVSWYQQTPGQGLQFLFEYFSETQRNKGNFPGRFSGRQFSNSRSEMNVSTLELGDSALYLCASSFYSGGAAEQYFGPGTRLTVT.

This chain joins TRBV6-4 and TRBJ2-2, with D unresolved. Germline lookup yields CDR1 MRHNA and CDR2 SNTAGT. V lost 3 bases to trimming and J lost 1 base, with 12 bases between them. CDR3 length equals 16 residues. CDR3 loop: CASSELASQNTGELFF. The DNA for the CDR3 is TGTGCCAGCAGTGAGTTGGCGTCACAGAACACCGGGGAGCTGTTTTTT.

The sample holds a few counts of this clone. This chain joins TRBV29-1 and TRBJ2-2; D may be TRBD1 or TRBD2 (5 bases each). Germline CDR1 reads SQVTM; CDR2 reads ANQGSEA. The CDR3 is 12 residues long. Deletions cut 6 bases from V and 6 bases from J, with 11 bases between. CDR3 residues: CSVPRGSGELFF. In nucleotides, the CDR3 is TGCAGCGTCCCGAGGGGATCCGGGGAGCTGTTTTTT.

The rearrangement links TRBV7-2 to TRBJ2-7, with a weak D call TRBD1 (6 bases). Deletions cut 5 bases from V and 6 bases from J, with 14 bases between. The germline V gene has CDR1 SGHTA and CDR2 FQGNSA. The CDR3 extends over 13 amino acids. CDR3 amino acids: CASSLVGGGEQYF. CDR3 nucleotide sequence: TGTGCCAGCAGCCTCGTTGGGGGCGGCGAGCAGTACTTC. Drawing the rest from reference TRBV7-2 and TRBJ2-7, the complete variable domain is GAGVSQSPSNKVTEKGKDVELRCDPISGHTALYWYRQSLGQGLEFLIYFQGNSAPDKSGLPSDRFSAERTGGSVSTLTIQRTQQEDSAVYLCASSLVGGGEQYFGPGTRLTVT.

This rearrangement joins TRBV7-9 to TRBJ1-1; 8 nucleotides line up with TRBD1. In germline, CDR1 is SEHNR, CDR2 FQNEAQ (reference sequence). The CDR3 runs to 14 residues. The V gene end was trimmed by 4 bases and the J gene end by 6 bases; junction bases not matched to a gene: 7. CDR3 nucleotide sequence: TGTGCCAGCAGCTCCCGGGACAGGTTCGCTGAAGCTTTCTTT. This translates into CASSSRDRFAEAFF. The full variable domain, its missing parts supplied by reference TRBV7-9 and TRBJ1-1, is DTGVSQNPRHKITKRGQNVTFRCDPISEHNRLYWYRQTLGQGPEFLTYFQNEAQLEKSRLLSDRFSAERPKGSFSTLEIQRTEQGDSAMYLCASSSRDRFAEAFFGQGTRLTVV.

This rearrangement joins TRBV19 to TRBJ1-2; D is possibly TRBD1 (6 bases). V lost 7 bases, J lost 0 bases, and 18 bases lay in between. In germline, CDR1 is LNHDA, CDR2 SQIVND (reference sequence). The CDR3 has 16 residues. The CDR3 loop reads CASKTDSLLANYGYTF. CDR3 in DNA: TGTGCCAGTAAAACGGACAGCTTGCTAGCTAACTATGGCTACACCTTC.

The V call is TRBV10-3, the J call TRBJ2-7; possibly TRBD1 or TRBD2 for D (6 bases each). There are 15 residues in the CDR3. V shed 3 bases and J shed 0 bases, with 12 bases lying between them. Germline loops: CDR1 ENHRY, CDR2 SYGVKD. CDR3 nucleotides: TGTGCCATCAGTGATGGGGGGCCCTACTCCTACGAGCAGTACTTC. As protein: CAISDGGPYSYEQYF.

The chain has TRBV28 and TRBJ2-7; D gene ambiguous. CDR1 and CDR2 from the germline V gene are MDHEN and SYDVKM. Deletions cut 3 bases from V and 9 bases from J, with 18 bases between. The length of the CDR3 is 14 residues. CDR3 DNA sequence: TGTGCCAGCAGTTTTAGCCGTGCTATTTTGGGGCAGTACTTC. Encoded protein: CASSFSRAILGQYF.

The chain links TRBV27 to TRBJ2-3; D is undetermined. Trimming stripped 4 bases from V and 0 bases from J, with 5 bases between. Germline V lookup: CDR1 MNHEY, CDR2 SMNVEV (reference sequence). CDR3 length: 13 amino acids. As DNA, the CDR3 is TGTGCCAGCAGTTCCTCTAGCACAGATACGCAGTATTTT. Its translation is CASSSSSTDTQYF.

This clone appeared a single time. J is TRBJ1-3 and V is TRBV23-1; the D is unclear. TRBV23-1 is identified as an open reading frame with a role that is uncertain. CDR3 size: 15 residues. The V end lost 0 bases, the J end lost 4 bases, and 10 bases lay between the germline ends. The CDR3 sequence is CASSQSFSGGNTIYF. CDR3 in DNA: TGCGCCAGCAGTCAATCGTTCTCTGGGGGAAACACCATATATTTT.

V is TRBV5-1 and J is TRBJ2-1, with TRBD2 matching 12 bases. The germline gives CDR1 SGHRS, CDR2 YFSETQ. The CDR3 totals 16 residues. The V segment lost 4 bases and the J segment 9 bases; nucleotides outside the gene matches: 11. The CDR3 bases are TGCGCCAGCAGCCCAATTCTAGCGGGGGGGCAGGGTGAGCAGTTCTTC. The encoded protein is CASSPILAGGQGEQFF. Based on the CDR3 plus reference TRBV5-1 and TRBJ2-1, the full variable domain is KAGVTQTPRYLIKTRGQQVTLSCSPISGHRSVSWYQQTPGQGLQFLFEYFSETQRNKGNFPGRFSGRQFSNSRSEMNVSTLELGDSALYLCASSPILAGGQGEQFFGPGTRLTVL.

The V and J genes are TRBV6-5 and TRBJ2-5; 14 nucleotides agree with TRBD2. This CDR3 spans 14 amino acids. From germline, CDR1 is MNHEY and CDR2 SVGAGI. The J segment lost 14 bases and the V segment lost 2 bases, leaving 7 bases of the junction unmatched. The DNA for the CDR3 is TGTGCCAGCAGTTACAAATCGACTAGCGGGAGGGTTTACTTC. Encoded protein: CASSYKSTSGRVYF.

The chain uses TRBV6-6 and TRBJ1-2; 10 bases align to TRBD1. There are 15 residues in the CDR3. From germline, CDR1 is MNHNY and CDR2 SVGAGI (reference sequence). Trimming removed 5 bases from V and 3 bases from J; junction bases left unmatched: 6. The CDR3 loop is CASSRQTGGHYGYTF. CDR3 nucleotide sequence: TGTGCCAGCAGTCGACAGACAGGGGGCCACTATGGCTACACCTTC.

The genes are TRBV29-1 and TRBJ1-2, with a weak D call TRBD1 (5 bases). Trimming cost V 7 bases and J 4 bases, with 13 bases left between them. CDR3 length equals 12 residues. Germline loops: CDR1 SQVTM, CDR2 ANQGSEA. The CDR3 region is CSAGGGSYGYTF. The CDR3 DNA follows: TGCAGCGCCGGGGGGGGATCCTATGGCTACACCTTC.

The chain uses TRBV5-1 and TRBJ1-4; 8 nucleotides agree with TRBD1. The CDR3 spans 15 residues. V shed 6 bases and J 3 bases; nucleotides not matched to a gene: 7. Germline loops: CDR1 SGHRS, CDR2 YFSETQ. The CDR3 DNA is TGCGCCAGCACCTCTGCGACAGGGGCTAATGAAAAACTGTTTTTT. Translated, it gives CASTSATGANEKLFF. The full variable domain, completed using reference TRBV5-1 and TRBJ1-4, is KAGVTQTPRYLIKTRGQQVTLSCSPISGHRSVSWYQQTPGQGLQFLFEYFSETQRNKGNFPGRFSGRQFSNSRSEMNVSTLELGDSALYLCASTSATGANEKLFFGSGTQLSVL.

The V call is TRBV27, the J call TRBJ1-3; weak D call: TRBD1 (5 bases). Trimming removed 10 bases at V and 4 bases at J, with 20 bases between. The CDR3 sequence is 15 residues long. The germline V gene encodes CDR1 MNHEY and CDR2 SMNVEV (reference sequence). In nucleotides, the CDR3 is TGTGCCACCGAGGTCAGGCAGGGAGCCGGAAACACCATATATTTT. This encodes CATEVRQGAGNTIYF.

V and J are TRBV6-1 and TRBJ1-3; 8 bases fit TRBD1. Germline assignment: CDR1 MNHNS and CDR2 SASEGT. The CDR3 length is 14 residues. V shed 6 bases, J shed 8 bases, and the junction held 9 bases outside the gene matches. For the CDR3, the DNA is TGTGCCAGCAGGACAGGACAGGGTGGGGACACCATATATTTT. This encodes CASRTGQGGDTIYF.

This rearrangement joins TRBV19 to TRBJ1-3; maybe TRBD1 (5 bases). Germline V gives CDR1 LNHDA, CDR2 SQIVND (reference sequence). V lost 3 bases to trimming and J lost 0 bases, with 18 bases between them. CDR3 length equals 18 residues. CDR3 nucleotide sequence: TGTGCCAGTAGTATCCAGCCCCCTGGACATTCCTCTGGAAACACCATATATTTT. Its protein is CASSIQPPGHSSGNTIYF.

The V gene is TRBV28, the J gene TRBJ1-2; D is undetermined. The CDR3 is made up of 14 amino acids. Germline V gives CDR1 MDHEN, CDR2 SYDVKM. The ends were cut back, 6 bases at V and 6 bases at J, with 17 bases in the middle. The chain's CDR3 is CASSLSLSTDGYTF. CDR3 sequence (DNA): TGTGCCAGCAGCTTGTCACTCTCTACGGATGGCTACACCTTC.

The J gene is TRBJ2-7, the V gene TRBV30; no firm D call. This CDR3 region has 11 residues. Germline V CDR1 and CDR2: GTSNPN, SVGIG (reference sequence). Trimming pared 0 bases from V and 7 bases from J, leaving 7 bases between. The CDR3 is CAWSVGWEQYF. CDR3 DNA sequence: TGTGCCTGGAGTGTGGGCTGGGAGCAGTACTTC.